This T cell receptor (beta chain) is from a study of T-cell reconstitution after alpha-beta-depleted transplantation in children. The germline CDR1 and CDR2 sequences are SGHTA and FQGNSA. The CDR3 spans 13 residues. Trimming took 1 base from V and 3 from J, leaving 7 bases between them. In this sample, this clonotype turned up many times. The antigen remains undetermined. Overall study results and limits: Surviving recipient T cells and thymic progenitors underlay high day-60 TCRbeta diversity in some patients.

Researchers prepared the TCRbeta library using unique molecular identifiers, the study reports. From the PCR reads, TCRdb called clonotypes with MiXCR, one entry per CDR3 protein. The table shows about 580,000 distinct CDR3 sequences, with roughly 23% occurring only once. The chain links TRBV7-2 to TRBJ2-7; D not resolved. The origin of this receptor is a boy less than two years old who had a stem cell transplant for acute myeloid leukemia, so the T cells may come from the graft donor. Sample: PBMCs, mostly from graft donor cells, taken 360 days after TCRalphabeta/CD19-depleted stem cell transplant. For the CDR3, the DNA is TGTGCCAGCAGCTTAGAGTATGACTACGAGCAGTACTTC. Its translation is CASSLEYDYEQYF. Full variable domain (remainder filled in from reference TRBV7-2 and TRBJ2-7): GAGVSQSPSNKVTEKGKDVELRCDPISGHTALYWYRQSLGQGLEFLIYFQGNSAPDKSGLPSDRFSAERTGGSVSTLTIQRTQQEDSAVYLCASSLEYDYEQYFGPGTRLTVT.